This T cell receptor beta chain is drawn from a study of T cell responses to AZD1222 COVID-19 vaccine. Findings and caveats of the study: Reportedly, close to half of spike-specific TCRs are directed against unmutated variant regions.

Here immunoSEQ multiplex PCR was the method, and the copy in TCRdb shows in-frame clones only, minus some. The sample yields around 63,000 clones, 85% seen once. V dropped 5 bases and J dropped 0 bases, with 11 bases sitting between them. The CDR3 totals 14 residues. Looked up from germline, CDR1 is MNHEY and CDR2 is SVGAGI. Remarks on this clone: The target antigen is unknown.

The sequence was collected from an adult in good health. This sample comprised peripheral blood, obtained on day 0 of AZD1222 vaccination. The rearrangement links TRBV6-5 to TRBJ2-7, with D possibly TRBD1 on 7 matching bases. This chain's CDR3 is CASSTGDSSYEQYF. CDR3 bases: TGTGCCAGCAGTACAGGGGACTCCTCCTACGAGCAGTACTTC.